The next 24 T cell receptor beta chains were all read from a single sample in a study of OX40 agonist ivuxolimab in advanced cancers. Here immunoSEQ multiplex PCR was the method, and the copy in TCRdb shows in-frame clones only, minus some. The repertoire holds tens of thousands of clones, around nine tenths seen once, with roughly 8% in the top ten. Here the sequenced sample was CD4+ or CD8+ T cells sorted from blood, taken in a trial of the OX40 agonist ivuxolimab. The receptor source for this set is an adult with an advanced solid tumor such as melanoma, head and neck, liver or kidney cancer.

This clone was seen a handful of times. J is TRBJ1-2 and V is TRBV18; D call uncertain. Germline CDR1 is KGHSH and CDR2 is LQKENI. V gave up 0 bases and J gave up 4 bases, with 9 bases separating them. This CDR3 is 14 amino acids long. This CDR3 is CASSPPTDLYGYTF. CDR3 sequence (DNA): TGTGCCAGCTCACCACCGACGGACCTCTATGGCTACACCTTC.

The rearrangement links TRBV5-1 to TRBJ2-3; 11 nucleotides align to TRBD2. Looked up from germline, CDR1 is SGHRS and CDR2 is YFSETQ. The V segment lost 4 bases and the J segment 1 base; nucleotides outside the gene matches: 8. The CDR3 contains 17 residues. CDR3 bases: TGCGCCAGCAGCCCGCGACTAGCGGGGTCGGGCACAGATACGCAGTATTTT. Protein product: CASSPRLAGSGTDTQYF.

The CDR3 loop is CASSLEPSGTSGGGYTF. CDR3 bases: TGCGCCAGCAGCTTGGAACCATCTGGGACATCGGGCGGTGGCTACACCTTC. This chain uses TRBV5-1 with TRBJ1-2; TRBD1 is a possible D gene (6 bases). V lost 0 bases, J lost 7 bases, and 22 bases lay in between. CDR1 and CDR2 from the germline V gene are SGHRS and YFSETQ. The CDR3 spans 17 residues.

The chain carries TRBV27 and TRBJ2-7, with 8 bases aligning to TRBD2. The CDR3 has 15 amino acids. From germline, CDR1 is MNHEY and CDR2 SMNVEV (reference sequence). V shed 4 bases and J 4 bases; nucleotides not matched to a gene: 9. The CDR3 here is CASSSPAGEGYEQYF. Here the CDR3 DNA reads TGTGCCAGCAGTTCCCCAGCGGGAGAAGGGTACGAGCAGTACTTC.

The chain recombines TRBV9 with TRBJ1-2; D ambiguous. V was shortened by 4 bases and J by 4 bases, with 20 bases between the two germline ends. The CDR3 totals 16 residues. Per the germline V gene, CDR1 is SGDLS and CDR2 is YYNGEE. CDR3 in DNA: TGTGCCAGCAGCTCATGGGAGGCCTCTAAGGGCTATGGCTACACCTTC. This sequence encodes CASSSWEASKGYGYTF. Full variable domain (missing parts from reference TRBV9 and TRBJ1-2): DSGVTQTPKHLITATGQRVTLRCSPRSGDLSVYWYQQSLDQGLQFLIQYYNGEERAKGNILERFSAQQFPDLHSELNLSSLELGDSALYFCASSSWEASKGYGYTFGSGTRLTVV.

The genes are TRBV6-5 and TRBJ1-5, with no clear D. CDR3 length: 14 amino acids. V was shortened by 6 bases and J by 6 bases, with 15 bases between the two germline ends. Germline V gene sequence: CDR1 MNHEY, CDR2 SVGAGI. Written as DNA, the CDR3 is TGTGCCAGCAGACCCGGACTCGGAGGTCAGCCCCAGCATTTT. Protein product: CASRPGLGGQPQHF.

The rearrangement joins TRBV5-4 to TRBJ2-7, with 8 nucleotides matching TRBD2. CDR3 length equals 15 residues. Losses at the gene ends were 2 bases for V and 2 bases for J; bases not matched to a gene: 6. Germline CDR1 reads SGHNT; CDR2 reads YYREEE (reference sequence). The CDR3: CASSFTGTRPYEQYF. CDR3 DNA: TGTGCCAGCAGCTTTACCGGGACTAGACCCTACGAGCAGTACTTC.

J is TRBJ1-5 and V is TRBV7-2; no clear D gene. V lost 1 base, J lost 9 bases, and 7 bases lay in between. Germline CDR1 reads SGHTA; CDR2 reads FQGNSA. The CDR3 contains 12 residues. As DNA, the CDR3 is TGTGCCAGCAGCTTAGATAGCGGGCCCCAGCATTTT. Translation: CASSLDSGPQHF.

This chain links TRBV15 with TRBJ2-1; D possibly corresponds to TRBD1 (5 bases). Germline V lookup: CDR1 LNHNV, CDR2 YYDKDF (reference sequence). CDR3 size: 15 residues. V was trimmed by 1 base and J by 0 bases, leaving 7 bases between them. CDR3 loop: CATSRGGYSYNEQFF. For the CDR3, the DNA is TGTGCCACCAGCAGAGGGGGCTACTCCTACAATGAGCAGTTCTTC. The variable domain in full, with the rest retrieved from reference TRBV15 and TRBJ2-1, is DAMVIQNPRYQVTQFGKPVTLSCSQTLNHNVMYWYQQKSSQAPKLLFHYYDKDFNNEADTPDNFQSRRPNTSFCFLDIRSPGLGDTAMYLCATSRGGYSYNEQFFGPGTRLTVL.

The V gene is TRBV9, the J gene TRBJ2-2, with D possibly being TRBD1 (6 bases). V was cut by 0 bases and J by 5 bases, with 11 bases left in between. The CDR3 consists of 15 residues. Germline loops: CDR1 SGDLS, CDR2 YYNGEE. Here the CDR3 DNA reads TGTGCCAGCAGCGTAGAACAGGGACGGACCGGGGAGCTGTTTTTT. As protein: CASSVEQGRTGELFF.

The chain joins TRBV4-2 to TRBJ2-7; TRBD2 is a possible D gene (6 bases). This CDR3 region has 15 residues. V lost 0 bases to trimming and J lost 2 bases, with 11 bases between them. CDR1 and CDR2 (germline): LGHNA, YNFKEQ. The CDR3, as DNA: TGTGCCAGCAGCCAAGATCCCCAGCGGGCCTACGAGCAGTACTTC. Translated, it gives CASSQDPQRAYEQYF.

This chain links TRBV6-6 with TRBJ1-4; 11 bases map to TRBD1. The CDR3 is made up of 14 amino acids. Germline V gene sequence: CDR1 MNHNY, CDR2 SVGAGI (reference sequence). V trimming: 2 bases; J trimming: 8 bases; junction bases outside the gene matches: 1. The CDR3 loop is CASSYGTGGEKLFF. CDR3 coding DNA: TGTGCCAGCAGTTACGGGACAGGGGGAGAAAAACTGTTTTTT.

A single count supports this clone. This chain joins TRBV27 and TRBJ1-5; D may be TRBD1 (6 bases). Germline assignment: CDR1 MNHEY and CDR2 SMNVEV (reference sequence). This CDR3 has 14 residues. The V gene lost 5 bases and the J gene lost 7 bases, with 15 bases spanning the gap. CDR3 sequence: CASSPQGPEQPQHF. CDR3 nucleotide sequence: TGTGCCAGCAGTCCCCAGGGGCCGGAACAGCCCCAGCATTTT.

The chain recombines TRBV18 with TRBJ2-7, with D possibly matching TRBD2 (5 bases). Deletions cut 4 bases from V and 6 bases from J, with 13 bases between. CDR1 and CDR2 (germline): KGHSH, LQKENI. The CDR3 loop spans 13 amino acids. The CDR3, as DNA: TGTGCCAGCTCACTGTCGGACTTAGGCGAGCAGTACTTC. The encoded protein is CASSLSDLGEQYF.

Only one count was recorded for this clone. This chain joins TRBV5-1 and TRBJ2-6; the D is unclear. CDR1 and CDR2 (germline): SGHRS, YFSETQ. V was trimmed by 0 bases and J by 0 bases, leaving 7 bases between them. This CDR3 contains 16 residues. CDR3 protein: CASSLDGSSGANVLTF. The CDR3 nucleotides read TGCGCCAGCAGCTTGGACGGAAGCTCTGGGGCCAACGTCCTGACTTTC.

This clone was observed a handful of times. The V and J genes are TRBV28 and TRBJ2-7, with D perhaps TRBD1 or TRBD2 (6 bases each). Germline-derived CDR1 and CDR2 are MDHEN and SYDVKM. The CDR3 runs 15 residues. Trimming removed 3 bases from V and 6 bases from J, with 18 bases in between. CDR3 protein: CASSFQGGSVREQYF. CDR3 DNA sequence: TGTGCCAGCAGTTTTCAAGGGGGGTCGGTCCGCGAGCAGTACTTC.

The V call is TRBV27, the J call TRBJ2-3, with D possibly matching TRBD1 (6 bases). Between the trimmed V and J ends, which lost 5 bases and 0 bases, there was a span of 15 bases. The CDR3 contains 16 residues. CDR1 is MNHEY, CDR2 SMNVEV, per germline (reference sequence). Here the CDR3 reads CASSQTTGSSTDTQYF. DNA of the CDR3: TGTGCCAGCAGTCAAACGACAGGTTCGAGCACAGATACGCAGTATTTT.

This sequence joins TRBV4-1 and TRBJ1-2, with D tentatively TRBD1 (6 bases). With 0 bases removed from V and 4 bases from J, the gap between germline ends came to 15 bases. Per the germline V gene, CDR1 is MGHRA and CDR2 is YSYEKL. This CDR3 is built from 16 residues. Written as DNA, the CDR3 is TGCGCCAGCAGCCAAGATGCGGCAGGGGACCTCTATGGCTACACCTTC. Its protein is CASSQDAAGDLYGYTF.

V and J are TRBV7-9 and TRBJ2-2, with 9 bases that match TRBD1. The CDR3 contains 14 residues. Germline CDR1 reads SEHNR; CDR2 reads FQNEAQ (reference sequence). Germline trimming cut 5 bases from V and 7 bases from J; bases unmatched to any gene: 5. The CDR3 coding sequence is TGTGCCAGCAGCCAACAGGGGGCAGGCGGGGAGCTGTTTTTT. This translates into CASSQQGAGGELFF.

The V call is TRBV7-9, the J call TRBJ2-2, with 12 positions matching TRBD1. The V segment lost 5 bases and the J segment 4 bases; nucleotides outside the gene matches: 5. The length of the CDR3 is 16 residues. Germline lookup yields CDR1 SEHNR and CDR2 FQNEAQ (reference sequence). The CDR3 DNA reads TGTGCCAGCAGCGTGGGACAGGGGGCTAGCACCGGGGAGCTGTTTTTT. It encodes CASSVGQGASTGELFF. Full variable domain (remainder filled in from reference TRBV7-9 and TRBJ2-2): DTGVSQNPRHKITKRGQNVTFRCDPISEHNRLYWYRQTLGQGPEFLTYFQNEAQLEKSRLLSDRFSAERPKGSFSTLEIQRTEQGDSAMYLCASSVGQGASTGELFFGEGSRLTVL.

The rearrangement joins TRBV6-6 to TRBJ1-1, with TRBD1 matching over 10 bases. Looked up from germline, CDR1 is MNHNY and CDR2 is SVGAGI (reference sequence). This CDR3 is built from 16 residues. Germline trimming cut 6 bases from V and 0 bases from J; bases unmatched to any gene: 7. CDR3 in DNA: TGTGCCAGCAGCCAGACAGGGGGCGGTATGAACACTGAAGCTTTCTTT. This translates into CASSQTGGGMNTEAFF.

The chain employs TRBV9 and TRBJ2-7; the D gene is possibly TRBD2 (6 bases). The V and J ends lost 0 bases and 2 bases respectively, with 12 bases between them. Germline loops: CDR1 SGDLS, CDR2 YYNGEE. There are 15 residues in the CDR3. CDR3 region: CASSVEGGAAYEQYF. The CDR3 DNA sequence: TGTGCCAGCAGCGTAGAGGGCGGGGCTGCCTACGAGCAGTACTTC.

This sequence joins TRBV4-3 and TRBJ2-5, with a tentative D call TRBD2 (5 bases). V gave up 4 bases and J gave up 0 bases, with 12 bases separating them. The CDR3 consists of 15 residues. Germline V gives CDR1 LGHNA, CDR2 YSLEER. The CDR3 loop reads CASSRNPGNQETQYF. DNA for the CDR3: TGCGCCAGCAGCCGAAATCCGGGGAACCAAGAGACCCAGTACTTC.

The rearrangement joins TRBV5-8 to TRBJ2-1; 15 positions match TRBD2. The germline CDR1 and CDR2 sequences are SGHTS and YDEGEE. The CDR3 contains 20 residues. Germline trimming cut 4 bases from V and 6 bases from J; bases unmatched to any gene: 17. The CDR3 DNA sequence: TGTGCCAGCAGCCTGGAGCGGGGACGGACTAGCGGGAGGGCCCTCAATGAGCAGTTCTTC. Translating it yields CASSLERGRTSGRALNEQFF.